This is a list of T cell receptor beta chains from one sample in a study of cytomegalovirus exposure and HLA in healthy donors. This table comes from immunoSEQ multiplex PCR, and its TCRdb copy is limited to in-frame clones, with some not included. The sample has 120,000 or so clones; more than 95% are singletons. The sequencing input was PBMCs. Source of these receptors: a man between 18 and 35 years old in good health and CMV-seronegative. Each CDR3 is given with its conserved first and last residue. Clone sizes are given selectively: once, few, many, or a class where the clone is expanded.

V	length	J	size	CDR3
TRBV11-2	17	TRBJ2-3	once	CASSLAGGNRVTDTQYF
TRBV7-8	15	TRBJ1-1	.	CASSPTFLVDTEAFF
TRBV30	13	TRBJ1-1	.	CAWKIQGWTEAFF
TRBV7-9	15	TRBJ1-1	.	CASSSLDTPYTEAFF
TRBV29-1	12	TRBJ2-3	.	CSAYPWERTQYF
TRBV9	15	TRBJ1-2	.	CASSEGAGATVGYTF
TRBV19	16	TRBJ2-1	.	CASSIRDFNSYNEQFF
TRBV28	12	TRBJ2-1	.	CASNGMGDEQFF
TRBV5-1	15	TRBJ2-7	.	CASSMGRGTSYEQYF
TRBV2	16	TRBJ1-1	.	CASSWTGERSSTEAFF